Sequencing of this T cell receptor beta chain was carried out in a study of cytomegalovirus exposure and HLA in healthy donors. This clone came up once. PCR amplification relied on 60 Vbeta primers (plus 13 Jbeta primers). The protocol was immunoSEQ multiplex PCR, while the TCRdb copy is restricted to in-frame clones and leaves out a portion. The repertoire has about 140,000 clones, 79% of them found once; the top ten carry approximately 2.8%. V dropped 0 bases and J dropped 4; count of bases not matched to a gene: 5. This CDR3 has 16 amino acids. Germline-derived CDR1 and CDR2 are SGHRS and YFSETQ. The specimen was PBMCs. The genes are TRBV5-1 and TRBJ2-1; 9 nucleotides line up with TRBD2. The clonotype comes from a female donor in good health and CMV-seronegative. The CDR3 coding sequence is TGCGCCAGCAGCTTGGAGGCTAGCGGGGCTTACAATGAGCAGTTCTTC. Residues: CASSLEASGAYNEQFF.